The present TCR beta chain was sequenced within a study of blood T cells in healthy people across ages. A second PCR of 7 to 11 cycles used a sample-barcoded 5' primer and a J-beta primer mix. TCRdb reprocessed the 5' RACE reads with MiXCR, giving one entry per CDR3 protein. The sample holds 890,000 or so distinct CDR3 sequences, approximately 59% seen once. CDR3 length: 14 residues. Germline assignment: CDR1 SGDLS and CDR2 YYNGEE. V lost 1 base and J lost 2, with 8 bases in between. The sequencing input was blood. This clonotype was obtained from a man aged 25 to 45 in good health. The genes are TRBV9 and TRBJ2-3; D is perhaps TRBD1 (6 bases). CDR3 nucleotides: TGTGCCAGCAGCGTACGGACAGCCACAGATACGCAGTATTTT. Translation gives CASSVRTATDTQYF.